These 5 T cell receptor beta chains came from one sample sequenced in a study of metastatic and nonmetastatic thyroid tumors. Via MiXCR, TCRdb re-called the PCR reads. The top ten hold roughly 14% of the sample, which has around 17,000 clones, less than 30% seen once. Treatment of any kind had been given to no patient before thyroid surgery. Sequencing was done on a sample of adjacent normal tissue. Every receptor here comes from a female donor with papillary thyroid cancer or a benign thyroid nodule (not recorded which). Some clones in this sample may be carry-over from other donors' samples.

In this sample, this clone turned up a few times. V is TRBV2 and J is TRBJ2-7, with 9 bases fitting TRBD2. Unmatched junction bases numbered 5, after V lost 8 bases and J lost 3 bases. Germline V lookup: CDR1 SNHLY, CDR2 FYNNEI. This CDR3 is 13 amino acids long. The CDR3 region is CASAGGIDYEQYF. The CDR3 DNA sequence: TGTGCCAGCGCGGGGGGGATTGACTACGAGCAGTACTTC.

The chain is built from TRBV20-1 and TRBJ2-3; D remains ambiguous. The CDR3 has 12 amino acids. CDR1 and CDR2 (germline): DFQATT, SNEGSKA (reference sequence). Trimming removed 3 bases from V and 3 bases from J, with 7 bases in between. CDR3 DNA sequence: TGCAGTGCTAGGGAGCCGACAGATACGCAGTATTTT. Translating it yields CSAREPTDTQYF.

This clone came up many times. The chain links TRBV15 to TRBJ1-2, with no clear D. This CDR3 has 13 amino acids. Germline V gene sequence: CDR1 LNHNV, CDR2 YYDKDF (reference sequence). V was shortened by 4 bases and J by 4 bases, with 10 bases between the two germline ends. The CDR3 bases are TGTGCCACCAGCAAACTGCGTGGCTATGGCTACACCTTC. This translates into CATSKLRGYGYTF.

As for this clone: The junction does not match germline at one end; this may be a read error. The chain uses TRBV12-3 or TRBV12-4 and TRBJ1-1, with D possibly matching TRBD1 (6 bases). The CDR3 loop spans 15 amino acids. The CDR3 spells CASSLRGPDSYEDFF. Written as DNA, the CDR3 is TGTGCCAGCAGTTTACGGGGTCCGGACAGTTATGAAGATTTCTTT.

The table lists this clone with a few counts. The chain uses TRBV24-1 and TRBJ1-5, with D maybe TRBD1 (5 bases). Germline V gene sequence: CDR1 KGHDR, CDR2 SFDVKD. CDR3 length equals 15 residues. Between the trimmed V and J ends, which lost 6 bases and 5 bases, there was a span of 16 bases. The CDR3 loop reads CATSPSGRGDQPQHF. In nucleotides, the CDR3 is TGTGCCACCAGTCCCTCGGGACGGGGGGATCAGCCCCAGCATTTT.